The sequence of this T cell receptor beta chain was determined in a study of CD8 T cells in ankylosing spondylitis. MiXCR, run by TCRdb on the 5' RACE reads, gives a single entry per CDR3 protein. The data show around 430,000 distinct CDR3 sequences, with approximately 17% seen just once and over 0.9% held by the top ten. There are a few counts of this clonotype. Antigen specificity is unknown. The study's findings and limits: Characteristic of ankylosing spondylitis blood, it appeared, was a TCR beta motif comprising several highly homologous variants.

Trimming cost V 8 bases and J 7 bases, with 20 bases left between them. Germline CDR1 is MGHRA and CDR2 is YSYEKL. The CDR3 has 14 amino acids. This TCR came from a male donor with ankylosing spondylitis. The sequencing input was blood, either unsorted or a sorted T cell fraction (not recorded which). The chain carries TRBV4-1 and TRBJ2-5; D uncertain. The CDR3 DNA sequence: TGCGCCAGCCGACGGAAAAGGTTTCATCGGACCCAGTACTTC. It codes for CASRRKRFHRTQYF.